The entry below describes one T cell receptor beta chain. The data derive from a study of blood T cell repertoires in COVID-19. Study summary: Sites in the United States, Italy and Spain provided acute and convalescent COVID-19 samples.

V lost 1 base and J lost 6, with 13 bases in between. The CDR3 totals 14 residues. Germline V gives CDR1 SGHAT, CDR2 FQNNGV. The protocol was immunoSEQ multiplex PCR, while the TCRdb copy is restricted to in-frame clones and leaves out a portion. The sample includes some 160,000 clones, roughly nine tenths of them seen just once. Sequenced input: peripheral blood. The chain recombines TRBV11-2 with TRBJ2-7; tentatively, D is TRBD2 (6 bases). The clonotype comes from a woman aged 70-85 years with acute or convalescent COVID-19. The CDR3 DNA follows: TGTGCCAGCAGCTTAGGGGGGGTGATGGCCGAGCAGTACTTC. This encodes CASSLGGVMAEQYF.